These T cell receptor beta chains were read from a single sample in a study of T cells after yellow fever vaccination. MiXCR, run by TCRdb on the 5' RACE reads, gives a single entry per CDR3 protein. Of roughly 340,000 distinct CDR3 sequences listed, 3.5% to 4.5% are singletons. The source was PBMCs, collected 5 days after the yellow fever booster vaccination. The source of these receptors is a man between 18 and 35 years old who received the YFV17D yellow fever vaccine. Each CDR3 is given with its conserved first and last residue. Each record gives: V gene, J gene, D gene, clone size, CDR3 protein, CDR3 DNA. A D gene is named only where the DNA matches it firmly. The size entry is marked missing in some rows and otherwise reads once, few, many or a size class.

v_call: TRBV18; j_call: TRBJ1-1; d_call: -; clone_size: few; cdr3_aa: CASSVEMNTEAFF; cdr3_nt: TGTGCCAGCTCGGTCGAAATGAACACTGAAGCTTTCTTT
v_call: TRBV12-3/TRBV12-4; j_call: TRBJ1-1; d_call: -; clone_size: few; cdr3_aa: CASKGGPAEAFF; cdr3_nt: TGTGCCAGCAAGGGGGGGCCCGCTGAAGCTTTCTTT
v_call: TRBV6-5; j_call: TRBJ1-4; d_call: -; clone_size: -; cdr3_aa: CASSGTRPANEKLFF; cdr3_nt: TGTGCCAGCAGTGGGACCCGTCCGGCTAATGAAAAACTGTTTTTT
v_call: TRBV5-6; j_call: TRBJ2-5; d_call: -; clone_size: few; cdr3_aa: CASSRAPGGETQYF; cdr3_nt: TGTGCCAGCAGCCGGGCGCCGGGCGGAGAGACCCAGTACTTC
v_call: TRBV29-1; j_call: TRBJ2-5; d_call: -; clone_size: few; cdr3_aa: CSVDWGEETQYF; cdr3_nt: TGCAGCGTTGATTGGGGGGAAGAGACCCAGTACTTC
v_call: TRBV7-2; j_call: TRBJ1-1; d_call: TRBD1; clone_size: -; cdr3_aa: CASSSTTRQGINTEAFF; cdr3_nt: TGTGCCAGCAGCTCGACGACGCGACAGGGAATTAACACTGAAGCTTTCTTT
v_call: TRBV5-1; j_call: TRBJ2-7; d_call: -; clone_size: many; cdr3_aa: CASSFDFGNEQYF; cdr3_nt: TGCGCCAGCAGCTTTGACTTCGGTAACGAGCAGTACTTC
v_call: TRBV12-3/TRBV12-4; j_call: TRBJ2-7; d_call: TRBD1; clone_size: -; cdr3_aa: CASRGQGHHEQYF; cdr3_nt: TGTGCCAGCAGAGGACAGGGGCACCACGAGCAGTACTTC
v_call: TRBV5-1; j_call: TRBJ2-7; d_call: TRBD1; clone_size: few; cdr3_aa: CASSFQGASAYEQYF; cdr3_nt: TGCGCCAGCAGCTTTCAGGGGGCCTCGGCCTACGAGCAGTACTTC
v_call: TRBV29-1; j_call: TRBJ2-3; d_call: TRBD2; clone_size: few; cdr3_aa: CSVEGLSSGETDTQYF; cdr3_nt: TGCAGCGTTGAAGGCCTTTCTAGCGGGGAGACAGATACGCAGTATTTT
v_call: TRBV20-1; j_call: TRBJ2-1; d_call: -; clone_size: many; cdr3_aa: CSARPSHGAYNEQFF; cdr3_nt: TGCAGTGCTCGACCCTCTCACGGGGCCTACAATGAGCAGTTCTTC
v_call: TRBV7-2; j_call: TRBJ1-1; d_call: -; clone_size: -; cdr3_aa: CASSLALGRTEAFF; cdr3_nt: TGTGCCAGCAGCTTAGCGCTGGGACGCACTGAAGCTTTCTTT
v_call: TRBV6-5; j_call: TRBJ1-2; d_call: -; clone_size: few; cdr3_aa: CASSSNQGRYGYTF; cdr3_nt: TGTGCCAGCAGTTCCAATCAGGGGCGCTATGGCTACACCTTC
v_call: TRBV10-3; j_call: TRBJ2-1; d_call: TRBD1; clone_size: -; cdr3_aa: CAISGGQGSNEQFF; cdr3_nt: TGTGCCATCAGTGGGGGACAGGGCTCCAATGAGCAGTTCTTC
v_call: TRBV5-1; j_call: TRBJ2-5; d_call: -; clone_size: many; cdr3_aa: CASTPRGALSQETQYF; cdr3_nt: TGCGCCAGCACCCCCCGGGGGGCGTTGTCCCAAGAGACCCAGTACTTC
v_call: TRBV20-1; j_call: TRBJ2-3; d_call: TRBD2; clone_size: few; cdr3_aa: CSASRSGGTTDTQYF; cdr3_nt: TGCAGTGCTAGCCGGAGCGGGGGGACCACAGATACGCAGTATTTT
v_call: TRBV28; j_call: TRBJ2-3; d_call: TRBD2; clone_size: few; cdr3_aa: CASSRTRISGGGDTQYF; cdr3_nt: TGTGCCAGCAGCCGTACCCGAATTAGCGGGGGTGGAGATACGCAGTATTTT
v_call: TRBV7-2; j_call: TRBJ2-7; d_call: TRBD2; clone_size: -; cdr3_aa: CASSLYGASGYEQYF; cdr3_nt: TGTGCCAGCAGTCTATACGGGGCTAGCGGCTACGAGCAGTACTTC
v_call: TRBV4-2; j_call: TRBJ1-2; d_call: -; clone_size: -; cdr3_aa: CASSQAGRHYGYTF; cdr3_nt: TGTGCCAGCAGCCAAGCTGGCCGCCACTATGGCTACACCTTC
v_call: TRBV7-2; j_call: TRBJ1-4; d_call: -; clone_size: few; cdr3_aa: CASSTAGSPNEKLFF; cdr3_nt: TGTGCCAGCAGTACTGCCGGGAGTCCAAATGAAAAACTGTTTTTT
v_call: TRBV12-3/TRBV12-4; j_call: TRBJ1-3; d_call: -; clone_size: few; cdr3_aa: CASSFPRGWGGDTIYF; cdr3_nt: TGTGCCAGCAGTTTCCCAAGGGGTTGGGGGGGGGACACCATATATTTT
v_call: TRBV20-1; j_call: TRBJ2-5; d_call: -; clone_size: -; cdr3_aa: CSARDYRRGETQYF; cdr3_nt: TGCAGTGCTAGAGATTATAGGAGAGGAGAGACCCAGTACTTC
v_call: TRBV3-1; j_call: TRBJ1-5; d_call: -; clone_size: -; cdr3_aa: CASSQESKNQPQHF; cdr3_nt: TGTGCCAGCAGCCAAGAGTCCAAGAATCAGCCCCAGCATTTT
v_call: TRBV19; j_call: TRBJ1-5; d_call: TRBD1; clone_size: -; cdr3_aa: CASSPPNRGQGQPQHF; cdr3_nt: TGTGCCAGTAGTCCCCCCAACAGGGGGCAAGGTCAGCCCCAGCATTTT
v_call: TRBV27; j_call: TRBJ2-1; d_call: -; clone_size: few; cdr3_aa: CASSWNHLSDEQFF; cdr3_nt: TGTGCCAGCAGTTGGAACCATTTGTCGGATGAGCAGTTCTTC
v_call: TRBV4-2; j_call: TRBJ2-3; d_call: TRBD2; clone_size: many; cdr3_aa: CASSHPLGRGNIDTQYF; cdr3_nt: TGTGCCAGCAGCCACCCCCTCGGGCGGGGGAACATAGATACGCAGTATTTT
v_call: TRBV20-1; j_call: TRBJ1-1; d_call: -; clone_size: -; cdr3_aa: CSVDSLNTEAFF; cdr3_nt: TGCAGTGTTGACAGTTTGAACACTGAAGCTTTCTTT
v_call: TRBV7-7; j_call: TRBJ2-1; d_call: TRBD2; clone_size: many; cdr3_aa: CASSSQIDVGTIPNEQFF; cdr3_nt: TGTGCCAGCAGCTCCCAGATCGATGTCGGGACTATTCCTAATGAGCAGTTCTTC
v_call: TRBV29-1; j_call: TRBJ2-3; d_call: -; clone_size: few; cdr3_aa: CSVKGGGSTDTQYF; cdr3_nt: TGCAGCGTTAAGGGAGGTGGATCCACAGATACGCAGTATTTT
v_call: TRBV20-1; j_call: TRBJ1-2; d_call: -; clone_size: many; cdr3_aa: CSAGEVGDYGYTF; cdr3_nt: TGCAGTGCTGGCGAGGTGGGAGACTATGGCTACACCTTC
v_call: TRBV14; j_call: TRBJ1-2; d_call: -; clone_size: -; cdr3_aa: CASSPGAGAGYTF; cdr3_nt: TGTGCCAGCAGCCCCGGGGCAGGGGCTGGCTACACCTTC
v_call: TRBV7-2; j_call: TRBJ1-1; d_call: -; clone_size: many; cdr3_aa: CASSSWTANTEAFF; cdr3_nt: TGTGCCAGCAGCTCCTGGACAGCGAACACTGAAGCTTTCTTT
v_call: TRBV4-1; j_call: TRBJ2-6; d_call: -; clone_size: few; cdr3_aa: CASSQVAWEHTGANVLTF; cdr3_nt: TGCGCCAGCAGCCAAGTAGCGTGGGAGCACACTGGGGCCAACGTCCTGACTTTC
v_call: TRBV5-1; j_call: TRBJ1-4; d_call: TRBD1; clone_size: -; cdr3_aa: CASSLRTGLNEKLFF; cdr3_nt: TGCGCCAGCAGCCTCCGGACAGGATTAAATGAAAAACTGTTTTTT
v_call: TRBV19; j_call: TRBJ2-1; d_call: -; clone_size: -; cdr3_aa: CASSINGESSYNEQFF; cdr3_nt: TGTGCCAGTAGTATAAACGGGGAAAGCTCCTACAATGAGCAGTTCTTC
v_call: TRBV5-1; j_call: TRBJ1-1; d_call: -; clone_size: many; cdr3_aa: CASSFGDVNTEAFF; cdr3_nt: TGCGCCAGCAGCTTTGGGGATGTGAACACTGAAGCTTTCTTT
v_call: TRBV20-1; j_call: TRBJ1-5; d_call: -; clone_size: few; cdr3_aa: CSARGGTHQPQHF; cdr3_nt: TGCAGTGCTAGAGGGGGGACCCATCAGCCCCAGCATTTT
v_call: TRBV7-9; j_call: TRBJ2-5; d_call: -; clone_size: few; cdr3_aa: CASSSQGPRDPALYF; cdr3_nt: TGTGCCAGCAGCTCTCAGGGCCCAAGAGACCCAGCCCTATACTTC
v_call: TRBV6-5; j_call: TRBJ1-3; d_call: -; clone_size: -; cdr3_aa: CASSKVLSGNTIYF; cdr3_nt: TGTGCCAGCAGTAAAGTTCTATCTGGAAACACCATATATTTT
v_call: TRBV30; j_call: TRBJ2-5; d_call: -; clone_size: few; cdr3_aa: CAWSASQRGNVETQYF; cdr3_nt: TGTGCCTGGAGTGCCTCCCAGAGGGGAAATGTGGAGACCCAGTACTTC
v_call: TRBV4-2; j_call: TRBJ2-2; d_call: -; clone_size: -; cdr3_aa: CASSQEPGPITGELFF; cdr3_nt: TGTGCCAGCAGCCAAGAACCCGGGCCAATTACCGGGGAGCTGTTTTTT
v_call: TRBV7-9; j_call: TRBJ2-7; d_call: -; clone_size: -; cdr3_aa: CASSQFTRDSRTYEQYF; cdr3_nt: TGTGCCAGCAGCCAATTCACGCGGGACAGCCGTACCTACGAGCAGTACTTC
v_call: TRBV21-1; j_call: TRBJ1-5; d_call: -; clone_size: -; cdr3_aa: CASSKEGEGGNQPQHF; cdr3_nt: TGTGCCAGCAGCAAAGAAGGGGAGGGTGGTAATCAGCCCCAGCATTTT
v_call: TRBV20-1; j_call: TRBJ2-1; d_call: -; clone_size: many; cdr3_aa: CSTRRNEQFF; cdr3_nt: TGCAGTACCAGACGGAATGAGCAGTTCTTC
v_call: TRBV12-3/TRBV12-4; j_call: TRBJ1-5; d_call: -; clone_size: few; cdr3_aa: CASSLDYPGNQPQHF; cdr3_nt: TGTGCCAGCAGCTTAGACTACCCGGGCAATCAGCCCCAGCATTTT
v_call: TRBV5-4; j_call: TRBJ2-2; d_call: TRBD2; clone_size: many; cdr3_aa: CASRGTSSAGELFF; cdr3_nt: TGTGCCAGCAGGGGGACTAGTTCCGCCGGGGAGCTGTTTTTT
v_call: TRBV7-6; j_call: TRBJ2-2; d_call: -; clone_size: -; cdr3_aa: CASSFKAEYTGELFF; cdr3_nt: TGTGCCAGCAGCTTTAAGGCGGAGTACACCGGGGAGCTGTTTTTT
v_call: TRBV29-1; j_call: TRBJ2-5; d_call: -; clone_size: few; cdr3_aa: CSVTIAGPRGTQYF; cdr3_nt: TGCAGCGTCACAATTGCCGGACCCAGGGGGACCCAGTACTTC
v_call: TRBV27; j_call: TRBJ1-6; d_call: TRBD1; clone_size: few; cdr3_aa: CASSDRQGRRSPLHF; cdr3_nt: TGTGCCAGCAGTGACCGACAGGGGAGGAGATCACCCCTCCACTTT